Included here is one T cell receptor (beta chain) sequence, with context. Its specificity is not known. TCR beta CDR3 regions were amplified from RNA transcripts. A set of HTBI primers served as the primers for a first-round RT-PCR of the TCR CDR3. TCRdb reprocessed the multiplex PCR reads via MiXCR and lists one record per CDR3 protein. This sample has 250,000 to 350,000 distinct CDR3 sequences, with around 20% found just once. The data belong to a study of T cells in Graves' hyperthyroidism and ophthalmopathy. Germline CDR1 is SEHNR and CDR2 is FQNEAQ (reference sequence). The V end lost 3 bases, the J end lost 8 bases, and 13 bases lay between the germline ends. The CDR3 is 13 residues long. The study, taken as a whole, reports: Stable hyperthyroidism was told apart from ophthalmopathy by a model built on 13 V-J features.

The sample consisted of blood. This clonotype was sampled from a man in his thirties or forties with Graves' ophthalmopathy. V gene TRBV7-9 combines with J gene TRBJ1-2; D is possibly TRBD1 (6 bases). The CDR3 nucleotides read TGTGCCAGCAGCTTCGCGGGGGGCCGGGGCTACACCTTC. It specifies CASSFAGGRGYTF. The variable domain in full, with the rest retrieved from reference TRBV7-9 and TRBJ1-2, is DTGVSQNPRHKITKRGQNVTFRCDPISEHNRLYWYRQTLGQGPEFLTYFQNEAQLEKSRLLSDRFSAERPKGSFSTLEIQRTEQGDSAMYLCASSFAGGRGYTFGSGTRLTVV.